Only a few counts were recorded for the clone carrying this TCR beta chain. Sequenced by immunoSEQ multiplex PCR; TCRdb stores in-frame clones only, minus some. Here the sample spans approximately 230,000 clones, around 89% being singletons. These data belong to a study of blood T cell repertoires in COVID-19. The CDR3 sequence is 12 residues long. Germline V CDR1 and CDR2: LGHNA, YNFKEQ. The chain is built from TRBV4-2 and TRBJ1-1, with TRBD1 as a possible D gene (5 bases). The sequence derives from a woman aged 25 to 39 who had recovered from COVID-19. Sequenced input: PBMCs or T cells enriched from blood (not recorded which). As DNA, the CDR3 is TGTGCGGGTCGGGGGGTAGGAACTGAAGCTTTCTTT. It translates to CAGRGVGTEAFF.